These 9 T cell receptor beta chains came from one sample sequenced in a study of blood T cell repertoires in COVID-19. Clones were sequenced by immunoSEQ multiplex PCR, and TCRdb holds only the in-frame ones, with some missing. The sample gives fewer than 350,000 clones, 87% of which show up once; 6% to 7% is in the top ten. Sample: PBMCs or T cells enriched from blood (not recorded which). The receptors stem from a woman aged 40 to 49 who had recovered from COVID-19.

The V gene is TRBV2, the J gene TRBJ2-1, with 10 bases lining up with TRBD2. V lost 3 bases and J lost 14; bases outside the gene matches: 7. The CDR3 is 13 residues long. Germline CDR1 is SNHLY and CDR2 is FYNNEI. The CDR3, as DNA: TGTGCCAGCAGTGATCTAGCGGGAGACTTGAAGTTCTTC. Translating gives CASSDLAGDLKFF.

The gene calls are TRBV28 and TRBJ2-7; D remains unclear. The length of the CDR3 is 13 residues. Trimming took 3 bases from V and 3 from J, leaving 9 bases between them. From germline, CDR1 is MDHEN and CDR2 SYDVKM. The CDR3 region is CASSFSPNYEQYF. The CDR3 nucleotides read TGTGCCAGCAGTTTTTCCCCCAACTACGAGCAGTACTTC.

CDR3 in DNA: TGTGCCAGCAGCTCCTTAGCGGGAAGCCGCGACGAGCAGTACTTC. Translation gives CASSSLAGSRDEQYF. V and J are TRBV7-2 and TRBJ2-7, with TRBD2 matching over 8 bases. With V trimmed by 4 bases and J by 5 bases, 10 bases remained unmatched. The CDR3 loop spans 15 amino acids. Germline V CDR1 and CDR2: SGHTA, FQGNSA.

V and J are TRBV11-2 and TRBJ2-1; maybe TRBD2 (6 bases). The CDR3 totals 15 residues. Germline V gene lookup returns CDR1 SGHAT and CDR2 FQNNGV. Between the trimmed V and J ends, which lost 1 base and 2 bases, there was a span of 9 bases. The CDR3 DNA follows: TGTGCCAGCAGCTTAGTTGGGGGGACCTACAATGAGCAGTTCTTC. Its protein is CASSLVGGTYNEQFF.

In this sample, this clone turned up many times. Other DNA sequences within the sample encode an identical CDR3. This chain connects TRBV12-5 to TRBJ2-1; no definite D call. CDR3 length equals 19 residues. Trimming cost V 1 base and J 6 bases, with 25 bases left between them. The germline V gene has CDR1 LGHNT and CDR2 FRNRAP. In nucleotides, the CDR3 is TGTGCTAGTGGTTTGGGTCCCCCCCGTAGCAGCCCCCAGACCAATGAGCAGTTCTTC. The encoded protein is CASGLGPPRSSPQTNEQFF.

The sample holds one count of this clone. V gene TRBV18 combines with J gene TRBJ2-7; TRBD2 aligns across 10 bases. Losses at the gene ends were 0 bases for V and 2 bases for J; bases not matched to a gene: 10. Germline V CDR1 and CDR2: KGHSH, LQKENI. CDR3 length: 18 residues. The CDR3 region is CASSPPGLAGAETYEQYF. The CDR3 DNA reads TGTGCCAGCTCACCACCGGGGCTAGCGGGAGCCGAAACCTACGAGCAGTACTTC.

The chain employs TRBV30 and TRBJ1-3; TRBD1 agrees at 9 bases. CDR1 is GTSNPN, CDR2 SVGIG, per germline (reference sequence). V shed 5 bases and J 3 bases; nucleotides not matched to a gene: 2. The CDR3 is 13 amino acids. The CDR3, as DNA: TGTGCCTGGGGGACAGGGCTTGGAAACACCATATATTTT. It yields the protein CAWGTGLGNTIYF.

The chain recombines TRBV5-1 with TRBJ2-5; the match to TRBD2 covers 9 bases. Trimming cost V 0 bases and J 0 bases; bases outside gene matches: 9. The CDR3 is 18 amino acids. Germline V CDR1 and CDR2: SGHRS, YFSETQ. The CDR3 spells CASSLGGRAVGNQETQYF. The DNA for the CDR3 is TGCGCCAGCAGCTTGGGCGGGAGGGCCGTGGGTAACCAAGAGACCCAGTACTTC.

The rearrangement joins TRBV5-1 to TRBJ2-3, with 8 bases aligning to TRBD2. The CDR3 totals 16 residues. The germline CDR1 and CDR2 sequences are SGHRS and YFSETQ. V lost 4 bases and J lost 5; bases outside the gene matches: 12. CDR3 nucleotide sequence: TGCGCCAGCAGCCCACTCGGGACTAGACCGGTAGATACGCAGTATTTT. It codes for CASSPLGTRPVDTQYF.